This TCR beta chain was observed in a study of T cell changes during pregnancy in multiple sclerosis (dated by TCRdb to between 2018 and 2021). For the study in its entirety: In women with multiple sclerosis, the researchers looked at how the T cell repertoire shifted as pregnancy progressed.

With regard to this clone: What antigen it recognizes has not been identified. Base quality data are lacking; no much larger clone is found one base away.

Libraries were made using the immunoSEQ multiplex PCR assay. Sourced from immuneACCESS, this table was stored by TCRdb with only in-frame sequences that have V and J called. A share of the clones is absent; for the studies checked, an unresolved V gene accounts for under half, and the remainder has no known explanation. Here the sample has approximately 41,000 clones; approximately 90% occur a single time. The ten largest make up roughly 0.69% of the sample. The trim is 6 bases for V and 4 bases for J, with a gap of 10 bases between the germline ends. There are 13 amino acids in the CDR3, from cysteine to phenylalanine inclusive. Of all the DNA, just the CDR3 is kept, 39 bases in frame from base 1. The germline V gene (reference sequence) specifies MNHNY as CDR1 and SVGAGI as CDR2.

The TCR originated in a female donor in good health, enrolled as a control in a pregnancy study. The chain uses TRBV6-6 and TRBJ2-1; possibly the D gene is TRBD2, per 5 matching bases. The source was CD4+ T cells from peripheral blood mononuclear cells, collected in the second trimester of pregnancy. The sequenced DNA: TGTGCCAGCAGACCGGACTTATACAATGAGCAGTTCTTC. Its translation is CASRPDLYNEQFF.